These 29 T cell receptor beta chains were all obtained from the same sample, sequenced in a study of T cells after yellow fever vaccination. In TCRdb, the 5' RACE reads were re-called with MiXCR into one record per CDR3 protein. The data hold 400,000 to 650,000 distinct CDR3 sequences, with 20% to 25% observed a single time. This specimen consisted of PBMCs, obtained approximately 22 days after the first yellow fever vaccination. The receptors come from a man aged 18 to 30 who received the YFV17D yellow fever vaccine.

This clonotype showed up just a few times. This chain uses TRBV29-1 with TRBJ2-7; TRBD1 matches at 8 bases. CDR3 length equals 16 residues. Germline assignment: CDR1 SQVTM and CDR2 ANQGSEA. J lost 0 bases, V lost 0 bases, and 7 bases had no gene match. CDR3 protein: CSVEDGDRTSSYEQYF. Here the CDR3 DNA reads TGCAGCGTTGAAGATGGGGACAGGACAAGCTCCTACGAGCAGTACTTC.

The table lists this clonotype with a few counts. V is TRBV18 and J is TRBJ2-5; 7 bases are shared with TRBD1. Germline CDR1 reads KGHSH; CDR2 reads LQKENI. This CDR3 has 12 amino acids. V shed 7 bases and J 4 bases; nucleotides not matched to a gene: 3. The CDR3 coding sequence is TGTGCCAGCTTCTCAGGGGGAGAGACCCAGTACTTC. Translating it yields CASFSGGETQYF.

V is TRBV6-2 or TRBV6-3 and J is TRBJ2-1, with D possibly TRBD2 on 5 matching bases. Germline values: CDR1 MNHEY, CDR2 SVGEGT. The CDR3 covers 15 residues. V shed 5 bases and J shed 8 bases, with 19 bases lying between them. The CDR3 DNA sequence: TGTGCCAGCAGTCTCACAAACCTGAGGGCCGATGAGCAGTTCTTC. As protein: CASSLTNLRADEQFF.

The table lists this clonotype with many counts. CDR3 bases: TGTGCCAGCAGCGCAGCGGGATCTACAGATACGCAGTATTTT. This translates into CASSAAGSTDTQYF. The rearrangement joins TRBV9 to TRBJ2-3, with TRBD2 matching 7 bases. The germline CDR1 and CDR2 sequences are SGDLS and YYNGEE. The CDR3 sequence is 14 residues long. The ends lost 3 bases at V and 3 bases at J; junction bases unmatched: 4.

The chain recombines TRBV2 with TRBJ1-2, with 11 bases matching TRBD1. Germline V gene lookup returns CDR1 SNHLY and CDR2 FYNNEI. J was trimmed by 8 bases and V by 9 bases; bases with no gene match: 5. The CDR3 sequence is 12 residues long. The CDR3 reads CARGQGASGYTF. In DNA, the CDR3 is TGTGCCAGAGGACAGGGGGCAAGCGGCTACACCTTC.

This clonotype was detected only once. The DNA of the CDR3 is TGTGCCAGCAGCGTAGCTCAGGGGAGCACTGAAGCTTTCTTT. Protein product: CASSVAQGSTEAFF. The V gene is TRBV9, the J gene TRBJ1-1, with TRBD1 as a possible D gene (6 bases). Trimming took off 0 bases at V and 4 bases at J, with 10 bases between the two ends. Germline V gene sequence: CDR1 SGDLS, CDR2 YYNGEE. CDR3 length: 14 amino acids. Full variable domain (rest looked up from reference TRBV9 and TRBJ1-1): DSGVTQTPKHLITATGQRVTLRCSPRSGDLSVYWYQQSLDQGLQFLIQYYNGEERAKGNILERFSAQQFPDLHSELNLSSLELGDSALYFCASSVAQGSTEAFFGQGTRLTVV.

This chain connects TRBV7-6 to TRBJ2-5; 15 nucleotides align to TRBD2. V shed 5 bases and J 4 bases; nucleotides not matched to a gene: 5. Germline-derived CDR1 and CDR2 are SGHVS and FNYEAQ. The CDR3 loop spans 16 amino acids. Written as DNA, the CDR3 is TGTGCCAGCAGCCGTGGACTAGCGGGGGGGCGAGAGACCCAGTACTTC. Translating it yields CASSRGLAGGRETQYF.

This clonotype showed up just a few times. The chain couples TRBV20-1 to TRBJ2-7, with D tentatively TRBD2 (7 bases). V was trimmed by 4 bases and J by 6 bases, leaving 13 bases between them. The CDR3 loop spans 12 amino acids. Germline CDR1 reads DFQATT; CDR2 reads SNEGSKA (reference sequence). CDR3 nucleotides: TGCAGTGCTACGGTGGGGGGGCTCGAGCAGTACTTC. Protein sequence: CSATVGGLEQYF.

The chain uses TRBV12-3 or TRBV12-4 and TRBJ2-7, with D possibly called TRBD1 or TRBD2 (5 bases each). The CDR3 length is 12 residues. V shed 3 bases and J shed 7 bases, with 10 bases lying between them. The CDR3, as DNA: TGTGCCAGCAGTTTCGGGGCAGGGGAGCAGTACGTC. It translates to CASSFGAGEQYV.

This clonotype was found a few times. CDR3 protein: CSVAAPLISSYTF. The CDR3, as DNA: TGCAGCGTTGCCGCCCCGCTAATTAGCAGCTACACCTTC. The V gene is TRBV29-1, the J gene TRBJ1-2; D is unclear. Trimming took off 4 bases at V and 9 bases at J, with 18 bases between the two ends. From germline, CDR1 is SQVTM and CDR2 ANQGSEA. The CDR3 consists of 13 residues.

The chain uses TRBV4-1 and TRBJ1-2, with D perhaps matching TRBD1 (5 bases). Germline V gives CDR1 MGHRA, CDR2 YSYEKL. Trimming took 1 base from V and 2 from J, leaving 11 bases between them. This CDR3 has 15 residues. Written as DNA, the CDR3 is TGCGCCAGCAGCCAAGTCCCACAGGAGAACTATGGCTACACCTTC. Its translation: CASSQVPQENYGYTF.

The V and J genes are TRBV6-5 and TRBJ2-3; D is unclear. Per the germline V gene, CDR1 is MNHEY and CDR2 is SVGAGI. Trimming left V 5 bases short and J 0 bases short, with 15 bases between. This CDR3 is built from 16 residues. This CDR3 is CASSNRTLYSTDTQYF. For the CDR3, the DNA is TGTGCCAGCAGTAACCGGACCCTTTATAGCACAGATACGCAGTATTTT.

V usage is TRBV20-1 and J usage is TRBJ1-2, with 12 nucleotides matching TRBD1. This CDR3 has 16 amino acids. Unmatched junction bases numbered 10, after V lost 4 bases and J lost 4 bases. CDR1 is DFQATT, CDR2 SNEGSKA, per germline (reference sequence). CDR3 sequence (DNA): TGCAGTGCTATGGGGGACAGGGGGCGCCAAGGCTATGGCTACACCTTC. Protein product: CSAMGDRGRQGYGYTF.

The chain links TRBV20-1 to TRBJ1-5; D is unresolved. The V and J ends lost 2 bases and 2 bases respectively, with 10 bases between them. Germline V gene lookup returns CDR1 DFQATT and CDR2 SNEGSKA (reference sequence). The CDR3 spans 14 residues. As DNA, the CDR3 is TGCAGTGCTAGACCCACGTATGGCAATCAGCCCCAGCATTTT. It yields the protein CSARPTYGNQPQHF.

Only a few counts were recorded for this clonotype. The CDR3 DNA reads as TGTGCCAGTACACCTAGGGACAGGGTAGACACTGAAGCTTTCTTT. It is translated as CASTPRDRVDTEAFF. The V call is TRBV2, the J call TRBJ1-1; TRBD1 aligns across 9 bases. The CDR3 length is 15 residues. V trimming: 9 bases; J trimming: 3 bases; junction bases outside the gene matches: 11. Germline V gene lookup returns CDR1 SNHLY and CDR2 FYNNEI.

This clonotype appeared a few times. The chain recombines TRBV6-2 or TRBV6-3 with TRBJ1-5, with D uncertain. V was shortened by 1 base and J by 9 bases, with 7 bases between the two germline ends. This CDR3 spans 12 amino acids. Germline V CDR1 and CDR2: MNHEY, SVGEGT. Here the CDR3 reads CASSYWTAPQHF. CDR3 DNA sequence: TGTGCCAGCAGTTACTGGACCGCGCCCCAGCATTTT.

This clonotype was recorded at least ten times. V usage is TRBV6-5 and J usage is TRBJ2-2, with 9 positions matching TRBD1. Germline V gene lookup returns CDR1 MNHEY and CDR2 SVGAGI. The CDR3 totals 16 residues. Losses at the gene ends were 5 bases for V and 0 bases for J; bases not matched to a gene: 4. The CDR3 loop is CASSRDRGTNTGELFF. For the CDR3, the DNA is TGTGCCAGCAGTCGCGACAGGGGGACGAACACCGGGGAGCTGTTTTTT.

J is TRBJ2-1 and V is TRBV7-2; D not certain. Germline CDR1 and CDR2: SGHTA and FQGNSA. V was pared by 5 bases and J by 5 bases, with 16 bases between. This CDR3 has 15 residues. The CDR3 loop is CASSPAPHIHNEQFF. CDR3 DNA sequence: TGTGCCAGCAGCCCTGCTCCACACATCCACAATGAGCAGTTCTTC.

The chain links TRBV11-2 to TRBJ2-1, with 8 bases lining up with TRBD2. Unmatched junction bases numbered 6, after V lost 5 bases and J lost 9 bases. The CDR3 extends over 13 amino acids. Germline-derived CDR1 and CDR2 are SGHAT and FQNNGV. CDR3 coding DNA: TGTGCCAGCAGCGTGGGCGGGGGGATTGAGCAGTTCTTC. This sequence encodes CASSVGGGIEQFF.

The rearrangement joins TRBV13 to TRBJ2-3; D is unresolved. Trimming pared 5 bases from V and 8 bases from J, leaving 14 bases between. The CDR3 is 13 residues long. Germline CDR1 reads PRHDT; CDR2 reads FYEKMQ (reference sequence). CDR3: CASSAREVGTQYF. The CDR3 nucleotides are TGTGCCAGCAGCGCGAGAGAAGTAGGTACGCAGTATTTT. The variable domain in full, completed from reference TRBV13 and TRBJ2-3, reads AAGVIQSPRHLIKEKRETATLKCYPIPRHDTVYWYQQGPGQDPQFLISFYEKMQSDKGSIPDRFSAQQFSDYHSELNMSSLELGDSALYFCASSAREVGTQYFGPGTRLTVL.

This clonotype was seen a handful of times. One end of the junction varies from germline; a read error may be responsible. CDR3 region: CASSLVGQQTQYF. CDR3 nucleotide sequence: TGTGCCAGCAGCTTGGTCGGCCAACAGACCCAGTACTTC. V and J are TRBV5-6 and TRBJ2-5; D uncertain. The CDR3 has 13 amino acids. Germline lookup yields CDR1 SGHDT and CDR2 YYEEEE.

The V gene is TRBV4-3, the J gene TRBJ2-3, with 7 bases matching TRBD1. The CDR3 has 15 amino acids. With V trimmed by 1 base and J by 5 bases, 6 bases remained unmatched. The germline gives CDR1 LGHNA, CDR2 YSLEER. The CDR3 reads CASSQATGSGDTQYF. The CDR3, as DNA: TGCGCCAGCAGCCAAGCGACAGGGTCAGGAGATACGCAGTATTTT.

This sequence joins TRBV13 and TRBJ2-1; no firm D call. Trimming left V 4 bases short and J 10 bases short, with 11 bases between. Germline CDR1 and CDR2: PRHDT and FYEKMQ (reference sequence). This CDR3 has 12 residues. The CDR3 nucleotides are TGTGCCAGCAGCTCCCCGGCTGGGGAGCAGTTCTTC. Amino acids: CASSSPAGEQFF. Together with reference TRBV13 and TRBJ2-1, the CDR3 gives the full variable domain: AAGVIQSPRHLIKEKRETATLKCYPIPRHDTVYWYQQGPGQDPQFLISFYEKMQSDKGSIPDRFSAQQFSDYHSELNMSSLELGDSALYFCASSSPAGEQFFGPGTRLTVL.

This clonotype has ten or more counts. The chain joins TRBV25-1 to TRBJ2-5; weak D call: TRBD1 (5 bases). V lost 5 bases and J lost 3, with 7 bases in between. This CDR3 contains 12 residues. In germline, CDR1 is MGHDK, CDR2 SYGVNS. The CDR3 coding sequence is TGTGCCAGCAGTTCAGGGAAAGAGACCCAGTACTTC. Translating it yields CASSSGKETQYF. Using reference TRBV25-1 and TRBJ2-5 for the parts outside the CDR3, the full variable domain is EADIYQTPRYLVIGTGKKITLECSQTMGHDKMYWYQQDPGMELHLIHYSYGVNSTEKGDLSSESTVSRIRTEHFPLTLESARPSHTSQYLCASSSGKETQYFGPGTRLLVL.

The chain joins TRBV11-2 to TRBJ1-6; the match to TRBD1 covers 7 bases. From germline, CDR1 is SGHAT and CDR2 FQNNGV. Trimming removed 4 bases from V and 8 bases from J; junction bases left unmatched: 2. This CDR3 comprises 13 residues. Written as DNA, the CDR3 is TGTGCCAGCAGCTCAGGGGGGCATTCACCCCTCCACTTT. Translating it yields CASSSGGHSPLHF.

The chain links TRBV6-4 to TRBJ1-5; D gene unclear. Germline values: CDR1 MRHNA, CDR2 SNTAGT. V shed 4 bases and J shed 1 base, with 5 bases lying between them. This CDR3 spans 13 amino acids. CDR3 sequence (DNA): TGTGCCAGCAGTGTCGACAGCAATCAGCCCCAGCATTTT. Its protein product is CASSVDSNQPQHF.

This clonotype has a handful of counts. This rearrangement joins TRBV6-1 to TRBJ1-1; TRBD1 is a possible D gene (5 bases). There are 15 residues in the CDR3. Germline-derived CDR1 and CDR2 are MNHNS and SASEGT. V was pared by 5 bases and J by 1 base, with 14 bases between. Here the CDR3 reads CASSPRGGSNTEAFF. In DNA form, the CDR3 reads TGTGCCAGCAGTCCACGGGGGGGGTCGAACACTGAAGCTTTCTTT.

The J gene is TRBJ2-1, the V gene TRBV4-2; 8 nucleotides agree with TRBD2. Trimming removed 0 bases from V and 7 bases from J; junction bases left unmatched: 5. Looked up from germline, CDR1 is LGHNA and CDR2 is YNFKEQ. This CDR3 region has 15 residues. The CDR3 sequence is CASSQDYLAGNEQFF. The CDR3 DNA is TGTGCCAGCAGCCAAGACTATCTAGCGGGTAATGAGCAGTTCTTC.

Only one count was recorded for this clonotype. The chain employs TRBV11-2 and TRBJ2-7, with a tentative D call TRBD2 (5 bases). From germline, CDR1 is SGHAT and CDR2 FQNNGV. Trimming shortened V by 6 bases and J by 2 bases, and 11 bases separated the two germline ends. The CDR3 contains 13 residues. The CDR3 region has the DNA TGTGCCAGCAGATGGGAGACGACCTACGAGCAGTACTTC. Translated, it gives CASRWETTYEQYF. The whole variable domain, remainder taken from reference TRBV11-2 and TRBJ2-7, is EAGVAQSPRYKIIEKRQSVAFWCNPISGHATLYWYQQILGQGPKLLIQFQNNGVVDDSQLPKDRFSAERLKGVDSTLKIQPAKLEDSAVYLCASRWETTYEQYFGPGTRLTVT.